A single TCR beta chain is shown here with its context. No cognate antigen has been identified for it. Base qualities are not at hand, and no much larger clone is one base apart. Preparation of the library involved PCR. Sequencing relied on an Illumina HiSeq 2500. To normalize quantification of the TCRbeta repertoire, the TCR libraries were built with molecular barcoding that relied on unique molecular identifiers. TCRdb itself trimmed the public reads at Q25 with fastp, ran MiXCR and retained productive beta chains. Each CDR3 protein appears once, grouped with its most common genes and DNA. The sample records hundreds of thousands of distinct CDR3 sequences, roughly 15% of which are singletons. Roughly 29% of the sample belongs to the ten largest clones. This record comes from a study of T-cell reconstitution after alpha-beta-depleted transplantation in children (dated by TCRdb to about 2016). Notes on the research overall: Using TCR repertoire profiling, the study followed T-cell immune reconstitution in a quantitative way in children after TCRalphabeta/CD19-depleted allogeneic hematopoietic cell transplantation.

The CDR3 contains 13 residues, cysteine and phenylalanine counted. Of all the DNA, just the CDR3 is kept, 39 bases in frame from base 1. CDR1 and CDR2, per the germline V gene, are SGHVS and FQNEAQ. Trimmed from V: 7 bases; trimmed from J: 6 bases; junction bases lacking a gene match: 7. Study-wide conclusions, independent of this receptor: The apparently early alphabetaT-cell count recovery about two months after transplant was reportedly dependent on only several hundred rapidly expanded clones derived from non-depleted graft cells. In some patients, high TCRbeta diversity at day 60 was attributed to recipient T cells and intrathymic progenitors that had survived conditioning. Over the following months the frequencies of hyperexpanded clones went down, and after one year T-cell counts and TCRbeta diversity were mostly credited to newly produced T cells.

What the treatment or condition label conveys for this sample: allogeneic hematopoietic cell transplantation with graft depleted of TCRalphabeta T cells and CD19 B cells. The children who served as transplant recipients had been given grafts of TCRalphabeta/CD19-depleted allogeneic hematopoietic cells. This receptor was obtained from a boy younger than two who had a stem cell transplant for Wiskott-Aldrich syndrome, so the T cells may come from the graft donor. Rearrangement joined TRBV7-8 to TRBJ2-3; the central 7 bases match TRBD2. The sample consisted of PBMCs, mostly from graft donor cells, taken 360 days after TCRalphabeta/CD19-depleted stem cell transplant. The nucleotide sequence reads TGTGCCAGCAATGGCGGGAGCCCGGATACGCAGTATTTT. The translation is CASNGGSPDTQYF.